The rows below give T cell receptor beta chains drawn from one sample of a study of blood T cell repertoires in COVID-19. The assay was immunoSEQ multiplex PCR, and TCRdb's table has in-frame clones only and misses some. The repertoire holds 360,000 or so clones, 89% seen once, with 1.5% to 2% in the top ten. Sequenced material: PBMCs or T cells enriched from blood (not recorded which). The source is a woman aged 25 to 39 who had recovered from COVID-19. CDR3s include the opening cysteine and the closing phenylalanine or tryptophan. The D gene is left open where the match is weak. For some rows the clone size is stated as once, few or many, or as a class when expanded; others skip it.

j_call clone_size d_call v_call cdr3_nt cdr3_aa
TRBJ1-6 - - TRBV7-6 TGTGCCAGCAGCAGGACAGAAGCCAATTCACCCCTCCACTTT CASSRTEANSPLHF
TRBJ1-3 - - TRBV10-3 TGTGCCATCAGGGGGGGGCCCCAGGGGCCTGGAAACACCATATATTTT CAIRGGPQGPGNTIYF
TRBJ2-7 once TRBD1 TRBV11-2 TGTGCCAGCAGCATAGCACCACAGATACAGGGGATGGGCTCCTACGAGCAGTACTTC CASSIAPQIQGMGSYEQYF
TRBJ2-3 - TRBD2 TRBV7-2 TGTGCCAGCAGAAACGGACTAGCCGGGGATACGCAGTATTTT CASRNGLAGDTQYF
TRBJ2-7 - TRBD2 TRBV28 TGTGCCAGCAGTGCGGGACTAGCGGGAAACCCCACCTACGAGCAGTACTTC CASSAGLAGNPTYEQYF
TRBJ1-4 - - TRBV5-4 TGTGCCAGCAGCGGGGGCCCTAATGAAAAACTGTTTTTT CASSGGPNEKLFF
TRBJ2-5 - - TRBV18 TGTGCCAGCTCACCCCAGGGAGGTCAAGAGACCCAGTACTTC CASSPQGGQETQYF
TRBJ1-2 - - TRBV9 TGTGCCAGCAGCGTAGAGGACCGGCCAGGGTTTAAGGTCGGGGGCTACACCTTC CASSVEDRPGFKVGGYTF
TRBJ1-1 - - TRBV19 TGTGCCAGTAAATTTGGGGGCTACACTGAAGCTTTCTTT CASKFGGYTEAFF
TRBJ1-2 - - TRBV4-2 TGTGCCAGCAGAGGGGGGGCGGGCAGTATCCCCTATGGCTACACCTTC CASRGGAGSIPYGYTF
TRBJ2-1 - TRBD2 TRBV5-1 TGCGCCAGCAGCTTACTAGCGGAATCCTACAATGAGCAGTTCTTC CASSLLAESYNEQFF
TRBJ2-7 - - TRBV12-5 TGTGCTAGTGGTTTGGGCTCCCGGGAAGAGCAGTACTTC CASGLGSREEQYF
TRBJ2-2 - TRBD1 TRBV27 TGTGCCAGCATGGTCGGGACAGCGAACACCGGGGAGCTGTTTTTT CASMVGTANTGELFF
TRBJ2-7 - TRBD1 TRBV30 TGTGCCTGGAGATGGGGACAGAACTCCTACGAGCAGTACTTC CAWRWGQNSYEQYF
TRBJ1-4 once TRBD1 TRBV28 TGTGCCAGCAGATCACCCGGGACAGGGAACGAAAAACTGTTTTTT CASRSPGTGNEKLFF
TRBJ2-1 - - TRBV7-3 TGTGCCAGCAGCTTAAGTCAGGCAGGCCACAATGAGCAGTTCTTC CASSLSQAGHNEQFF
TRBJ1-1 - - TRBV9 TGTGCCAGCAGCCCCAACAGTTACACTGAAGCTTTCTTT CASSPNSYTEAFF
TRBJ1-4 few TRBD1 TRBV5-6 TGTGCCAGCAGTGCCGGGACAGGGGCGAATGAAAAACTGTTTTTT CASSAGTGANEKLFF
TRBJ1-1 - TRBD1 TRBV19 TGTGCCAGTAGTACGGGACAGGGGGCCGCTGAAGCTTTCTTT CASSTGQGAAEAFF
TRBJ2-1 - TRBD2 TRBV4-1 TGCGCCAGCAGCCAATGGACTAGCGGACTACTCCCCAATGAGCAGTTCTTC CASSQWTSGLLPNEQFF
TRBJ1-5 - - TRBV12-5 TGTGCTAGTGGTTTGCTCTATCCAGGGGACGGCAATCAGCCCCAGCATTTT CASGLLYPGDGNQPQHF
TRBJ1-6 - - TRBV11-2 TGTGCCAGCAGCTTAGAATGGGCAGGATCCTATAATTCACCCCTCCACTTT CASSLEWAGSYNSPLHF
TRBJ1-1 - TRBD1 TRBV2 TGTGCCAGCAGGGGGACAGGTCTCAACACTGAAGCTTTCTTT CASRGTGLNTEAFF
TRBJ1-2 - TRBD1 TRBV29-1 TGCAGCGTTCTTGGACAGGGAGTAGAGGGCTATGGCTACACCTTC CSVLGQGVEGYGYTF
TRBJ2-2 - TRBD2 TRBV3-1/TRBV3-2 TGTGCCAGCAGCCCGCCAGCGACAGCGGGGACCGGGGAGCTGTTTTTT CASSPPATAGTGELFF
TRBJ1-4 many - TRBV27 TGTGCCAGCAGTTCCACAGGGCGTAGAATGAATGAAAAACTGTTTTTT CASSSTGRRMNEKLFF
TRBJ1-2 - - TRBV12-5 TGTGCTAGTGCCTACCCGGGGGGGCCGGATAACTATGGCTACACCTTC CASAYPGGPDNYGYTF
TRBJ2-1 few - TRBV7-3 TGTGCCAGCAGCTTAGGTAGTAGCTCGAATGAGCAGTTCTTC CASSLGSSSNEQFF
TRBJ1-1 once - TRBV5-8 TGTGCCATCGGGGAGAACACTGAAGCTTTCTTT CAIGENTEAFF
TRBJ2-1 - TRBD2 TRBV14 TGTGCCAGCAGCCTCGCCCTAGCGGGAAAGGAGCAGTTCTTC CASSLALAGKEQFF
TRBJ2-1 - - TRBV7-8 TGTGCCAGCAGCCCCCCCCAGGGTACTGAGCAGTTCTTC CASSPPQGTEQFF
TRBJ1-2 few TRBD1 TRBV9 TGTGCCAGCAGCGTGACAGGGGAGGGTGGCTACACCTTC CASSVTGEGGYTF
TRBJ2-7 - TRBD2 TRBV6-5 TGTGCCAGCGGGCGGGAGAGCTCCTACGAGCAGTACTTC CASGRESSYEQYF
TRBJ2-5 few TRBD1 TRBV12-3/TRBV12-4 TGTGCCAGCACCCGGACAGGGATAAAGACCCAGTACTTC CASTRTGIKTQYF
TRBJ2-7 - TRBD1 TRBV11-2 TGTGCCAGCAGCTTAAGGGGACAGGGCACTCTCGAGCAGTACTTC CASSLRGQGTLEQYF
TRBJ2-4 - - TRBV5-1 TGCGCCAGCAGCTTGGCGGCGAGGGAAAACATTCAGTACTTC CASSLAARENIQYF
TRBJ2-7 - - TRBV7-8 TGTGCCAGCAGCTTAGCGCTAGGGGCCCTGAGGGAGCAGTACTTC CASSLALGALREQYF
TRBJ1-5 - TRBD1 TRBV19 TGTGCCAGTACCCTCCCGGGACAGGGCTTTCAGCCCCAGCATTTT CASTLPGQGFQPQHF
TRBJ1-1 - TRBD1 TRBV5-1 TGCGCCAGCAGCTTGGGGACAGGGGAGGGGGCTGAAGCTTTCTTT CASSLGTGEGAEAFF
TRBJ2-2 - TRBD2 TRBV7-9 TGTGCCAGCAGCGGTAGGACTAGCGGGATTTTGAACACCGGGGAGCTGTTTTTT CASSGRTSGILNTGELFF
TRBJ2-1 - - TRBV3-1/TRBV3-2 TGTGCCAGCAGAGAGACTCCAACTTACAATGAGCAGTTCTTC CASRETPTYNEQFF
TRBJ1-4 - - TRBV7-9 TGTGCCAGCAGCCCGGGGGTACGTGAAAAACTGTTTTTT CASSPGVREKLFF
TRBJ1-1 - - TRBV28 TGTGCCAGCAGTCAAGGGACACGCGTTGAAGCTTTCTTT CASSQGTRVEAFF
TRBJ1-5 - - TRBV12-5 TGTGCTAGTGGTTTGGACCCACTCAACCTCAGGACAAATAGCAATCAGCCCCAGCATTTT CASGLDPLNLRTNSNQPQHF
TRBJ1-6 - - TRBV27 TGTGCCAGCAGTTTCCACAGTAAGATTTATAATTCACCCCTCCACTTT CASSFHSKIYNSPLHF
TRBJ1-1 - TRBD1 TRBV9 TGTGCCAGCAGCGTGGGGGACAGAAACACTGAAGCTTTCTTT CASSVGDRNTEAFF
TRBJ2-4 - TRBD1 TRBV7-2 TGTGCCAGCAGACTCCACAGGGGTTTTGAAGCCAAAAACATTCAGTACTTC CASRLHRGFEAKNIQYF
TRBJ1-4 - - TRBV14 TGTGCCAGCAGCCAAGATCGACTAGGGCGAATCGAAAAACTGTTTTTT CASSQDRLGRIEKLFF
TRBJ1-1 - - TRBV9 TGTGCCAGCAGCCCGGGGCACAGGGTCGGCACTGAAGCTTTCTTT CASSPGHRVGTEAFF
TRBJ1-1 - - TRBV28 TGTGCCAGCTATCAGGGGCTGAACACTGAAGCTTTCTTT CASYQGLNTEAFF
TRBJ1-2 - - TRBV9 TGTGCCAGCAGCTCCACAGCTAACTATGGCTACACCTTC CASSSTANYGYTF
TRBJ1-2 - TRBD1 TRBV11-2 TGTGCCAGCAGCTACTCAGGGGGCACCTATGGCTACACCTTC CASSYSGGTYGYTF
TRBJ1-5 - TRBD1 TRBV28 TGTGCCAGCAGTTGGGACAGCGATCAGCCCCAGCATTTT CASSWDSDQPQHF
TRBJ1-4 once TRBD1 TRBV2 TGTGCCAACAAAGAGGACAGGGGGTTTGAGAAACTGTTTTTT CANKEDRGFEKLFF
TRBJ1-1 - - TRBV10-3 TGTGCCATCAGTGAGTCGATCGGGGGAGTTTCTGAAGCTTTCTTT CAISESIGGVSEAFF
TRBJ1-1 - - TRBV3-1/TRBV3-2 TGTGCCAGCAGCCAGGGGGAGGCGGACACTGAAGCTTTCTTT CASSQGEADTEAFF
TRBJ1-5 - - TRBV27 TGTGCCAGCAGCCCGGGTCCGGAGAGCAATCAGCCCCAGCATTTT CASSPGPESNQPQHF
TRBJ2-3 - TRBD2 TRBV6-5 TGTGCCAGCAGTTACTCGGCGGGGGGGTTCACAGATACGCAGTATTTT CASSYSAGGFTDTQYF
TRBJ2-7 - - TRBV7-2 TGTGCCAGCAGCTTAAATTTTGCGAGAGAGCAGTACTTC CASSLNFAREQYF
TRBJ1-6 - - TRBV28 TGTGCCAGGAAACCGGGACACTTAAATTCACCCCTCCACTTT CARKPGHLNSPLHF